Following are 28 T cell receptor beta chains from one sample sequenced in a study of blood T cell repertoires in COVID-19. Measured with immunoSEQ multiplex PCR; TCRdb has only the in-frame clones, and not every one. The data show about 280,000 clones, around nine tenths seen once. The source material was PBMCs or T cells enriched from blood (not recorded which). The receptors shown here come from a middle-aged woman who had recovered from COVID-19.

V usage is TRBV18 and J usage is TRBJ1-1; no reliable D call. The CDR3 spans 12 residues. Trimming shortened V by 2 bases and J by 5 bases, and 6 bases separated the two germline ends. Germline V CDR1 and CDR2: KGHSH, LQKENI. The CDR3 nucleotides are TGTGCCAGCTCACCAAGGAGGACTGAAGCTTTCTTT. Its protein product is CASSPRRTEAFF.

This chain links TRBV28 with TRBJ1-2, with a weak D call TRBD1 (6 bases). CDR1 MDHEN and CDR2 SYDVKM come from the germline V gene. The germline V and J ends were trimmed by 3 bases and 5 bases, with 16 bases remaining between them. There are 15 residues in the CDR3. This CDR3 is CASSFWAGAEYGYTF. Here the CDR3 DNA reads TGTGCCAGCAGTTTCTGGGCAGGGGCGGAGTATGGCTACACCTTC.

This sequence joins TRBV27 and TRBJ2-7, with D perhaps matching TRBD1 (5 bases). From germline, CDR1 is MNHEY and CDR2 SMNVEV (reference sequence). The CDR3 has 14 amino acids. The germline V and J ends were trimmed by 3 bases and 1 base, with 10 bases remaining between them. The CDR3 DNA reads as TGTGCCAGCAGTTTGTGGACATCTTCCTACGAGCAGTACTTC. Encoded protein: CASSLWTSSYEQYF.

This clone was found once. The genes are TRBV5-8 and TRBJ2-1; no clear D gene. The CDR3 loop spans 13 amino acids. Trimming pared 0 bases from V and 5 bases from J, leaving 6 bases between. The germline gives CDR1 SGHTS, CDR2 YDEGEE. The chain's CDR3 is CASSLGDNNEQFF. CDR3 bases: TGTGCCAGCAGCTTGGGAGATAACAATGAGCAGTTCTTC.

The chain uses TRBV28 and TRBJ2-5; 11 nucleotides line up with TRBD2. Germline V lookup: CDR1 MDHEN, CDR2 SYDVKM. The CDR3 length is 16 residues. Trimming removed 4 bases from V and 5 bases from J; junction bases left unmatched: 9. The CDR3 protein is CASSSLAGVEMETQYF. The DNA for the CDR3 is TGTGCCAGCAGTTCACTAGCGGGAGTGGAGATGGAGACCCAGTACTTC.

The chain recombines TRBV11-2 with TRBJ1-1, with 11 nucleotides matching TRBD1. J was trimmed by 3 bases and V by 5 bases; bases with no gene match: 2. The germline CDR1 and CDR2 sequences are SGHAT and FQNNGV. The CDR3 is 14 amino acids. The CDR3 loop reads CASSRDRGYTEAFF. CDR3 bases: TGTGCCAGCAGCAGGGACAGGGGGTACACTGAAGCTTTCTTT.

V and J are TRBV7-3 and TRBJ2-7; D not certain. The CDR3 contains 13 residues. Germline CDR1 and CDR2: SGHTA and FQGTGA. Trimming took 3 bases from V and 4 from J, leaving 10 bases between them. The CDR3 region has the DNA TGTGCCAGCAGCTTGGGCTACCAATACGAGCAGTACTTC. This codes for CASSLGYQYEQYF.

This chain joins TRBV27 and TRBJ2-6; TRBD2 matches at 11 bases. The CDR3 extends over 17 amino acids. After removal of 6 bases from V and 3 bases from J, the junction contained 7 bases not matched to a gene. Germline V CDR1 and CDR2: MNHEY, SMNVEV (reference sequence). The CDR3 DNA follows: TGTGCCAGCAGCAAACTAGCGGGGGTAGGTGGGGCCAACGTCCTGACTTTC. This sequence encodes CASSKLAGVGGANVLTF.

This clone was recorded once. This chain joins TRBV5-8 and TRBJ1-5; D is possibly TRBD1 (6 bases). Trimming pared 4 bases from V and 0 bases from J, leaving 11 bases between. CDR3 length: 15 residues. Germline values: CDR1 SGHTS, CDR2 YDEGEE. CDR3 DNA sequence: TGTGCCAGCAGCAACGGACAGTATAGCAATCAGCCCCAGCATTTT. It encodes CASSNGQYSNQPQHF.

In its sample, this clone was seen once. This rearrangement joins TRBV18 to TRBJ1-5, with 11 bases identical to TRBD1. CDR1 and CDR2 from the germline V gene are KGHSH and LQKENI. The length of the CDR3 is 16 residues. The V and J ends lost 6 bases and 2 bases, in that order; junction bases with no gene match: 6. CDR3 in amino acids: CASSGQGAVGNQPQHF. DNA for the CDR3: TGTGCCAGCTCCGGACAGGGGGCCGTGGGCAATCAGCCCCAGCATTTT.

The chain uses TRBV11-3 and TRBJ2-2; no clear D. The germline CDR1 and CDR2 sequences are SGHNT and YENEEA. Between the trimmed V and J ends, which lost 5 bases and 9 bases, there was a span of 10 bases. The CDR3 sequence is 12 residues long. The CDR3, as DNA: TGTGCCAGCAGCAATCGTGAGTGGGAGCTGTTTTTT. Its protein product is CASSNREWELFF.

The gene calls are TRBV29-1 and TRBJ2-3; TRBD2 matches at 9 bases. Germline trimming cut 6 bases from V and 4 bases from J; bases unmatched to any gene: 8. The CDR3 is made up of 14 amino acids. From germline, CDR1 is SQVTM and CDR2 ANQGSEA. CDR3 bases: TGCAGCGTCTGGAGCGGGAGGTGGGCAGATACGCAGTATTTT. Translated: CSVWSGRWADTQYF.

V usage is TRBV3-1 (or the pseudogene TRBV3-2) and J usage is TRBJ2-1, with 8 bases matching TRBD2. This CDR3 region has 13 residues. Germline trimming cut 1 base from V and 9 bases from J; bases unmatched to any gene: 2. CDR1 and CDR2 (germline): LGHDT, YNNKEL (reference sequence). CDR3 protein: CASSQGSGVEQFF. As DNA, the CDR3 is TGTGCCAGCAGCCAAGGTAGCGGGGTTGAGCAGTTCTTC.

This clone has more than one count but fewer than ten. V gene TRBV7-2 combines with J gene TRBJ1-3, with a tentative D call TRBD1 (6 bases). Trimming pared 4 bases from V and 4 bases from J, leaving 14 bases between. The V gene's germline CDR1 is SGHTA and CDR2 FQGNSA. The CDR3 runs 15 residues. CDR3 sequence: CASSSLGRGGNTIYF. Written as DNA, the CDR3 is TGTGCCAGCAGCTCCCTTGGTAGGGGGGGAAACACCATATATTTT.

The V call is TRBV7-2, the J call TRBJ1-2; possible D gene TRBD1, 5 bases. The CDR3 has 14 residues. Deletions cut 3 bases from V and 5 bases from J, with 13 bases between. Germline V gene lookup returns CDR1 SGHTA and CDR2 FQGNSA. CDR3: CASSFRQNPYGYTF. The CDR3 region has the DNA TGTGCCAGCAGCTTTCGACAGAATCCGTATGGCTACACCTTC. The whole variable domain, filled in from reference TRBV7-2 and TRBJ1-2, reads GAGVSQSPSNKVTEKGKDVELRCDPISGHTALYWYRQSLGQGLEFLIYFQGNSAPDKSGLPSDRFSAERTGGSVSTLTIQRTQQEDSAVYLCASSFRQNPYGYTFGSGTRLTVV.

The chain combines TRBV28 with TRBJ2-7; D uncertain. Germline-derived CDR1 and CDR2 are MDHEN and SYDVKM. The CDR3 length is 13 residues. Trimming took 3 bases from V and 2 from J, leaving 8 bases between them. This chain's CDR3 is CASSLSGTYEQYF. The CDR3 nucleotides read TGTGCCAGCAGTTTGAGTGGTACCTACGAGCAGTACTTC.

V is TRBV27 and J is TRBJ2-5, with 8 bases lining up with TRBD2. Germline assignment: CDR1 MNHEY and CDR2 SMNVEV (reference sequence). The length of the CDR3 is 16 residues. V was clipped by 7 bases and J by 2 bases; unmatched bases: 12. CDR3 loop: CASTARGTSPQETQYF. The DNA of the CDR3 is TGTGCCAGCACTGCCCGGGGGACTAGTCCGCAAGAGACCCAGTACTTC.

The chain is built from TRBV28 and TRBJ2-7; tentative D call: TRBD1 (5 bases). CDR3 length: 16 residues. Germline values: CDR1 MDHEN, CDR2 SYDVKM. V lost 5 bases, J lost 5 bases, and 22 bases lay in between. The chain's CDR3 is CASSQQRIVGLNEQYF. The CDR3 DNA sequence: TGTGCCAGCAGTCAACAACGAATCGTGGGGCTCAACGAGCAGTACTTC.

V and J are TRBV18 and TRBJ2-5; TRBD1 matches at 7 bases. Germline CDR1 is KGHSH and CDR2 is LQKENI. The CDR3 length is 17 residues. Losses at the gene ends were 6 bases for V and 3 bases for J; bases not matched to a gene: 16. Here the CDR3 reads CASSPILGQVAKETQYF. CDR3 in DNA: TGTGCCAGCTCCCCCATCCTTGGACAGGTAGCTAAAGAGACCCAGTACTTC.

The genes are TRBV29-1 and TRBJ2-3; TRBD2 agrees at 7 bases. CDR1 is SQVTM and CDR2 is ANQGSEA in the germline V gene. The CDR3 loop spans 16 amino acids. V shed 3 bases, J shed 0 bases, and the junction held 9 bases outside the gene matches. CDR3 in DNA: TGCAGCGTTGACCTGGTGCGGGGGACTAGCACAGATACGCAGTATTTT. It is translated as CSVDLVRGTSTDTQYF.

The genes are TRBV24-1 and TRBJ2-5; 10 bases match TRBD2. The CDR3 totals 16 residues. After removal of 4 bases from V and 0 bases from J, the junction contained 4 bases not matched to a gene. Germline lookup yields CDR1 KGHDR and CDR2 SFDVKD. The CDR3: CATSEVTSGHQETQYF. CDR3 in DNA: TGTGCCACCAGTGAGGTGACTAGCGGGCACCAAGAGACCCAGTACTTC.

V gene TRBV7-3 combines with J gene TRBJ2-1; D gene uncertain. Trimming left V 6 bases short and J 2 bases short, with 8 bases between. The V gene's germline CDR1 is SGHTA and CDR2 FQGTGA. This CDR3 has 13 amino acids. CDR3 loop: CASSTDTYNEQFF. Written as DNA, the CDR3 is TGTGCCAGCAGTACAGACACCTACAATGAGCAGTTCTTC.

This chain links TRBV7-9 with TRBJ1-1; D perhaps matches TRBD1 (5 bases). V lost 2 bases, J lost 11 bases, and 18 bases lay in between. CDR1 is SEHNR and CDR2 is FQNEAQ in the germline V gene (reference sequence). CDR3 length equals 14 residues. Here the CDR3 DNA reads TGTGCCAGCAGCTTATCGGCAGGGCAAAGCCGCGCTTTCTTT. Residues: CASSLSAGQSRAFF.

This clone has only one observation. The V and J genes are TRBV7-2 and TRBJ2-1; D gene uncertain. Per the germline V gene, CDR1 is SGHTA and CDR2 is FQGNSA. The CDR3 spans 13 residues. V lost 2 bases and J 8 bases, leaving 10 bases between the germline ends. Written as DNA, the CDR3 is TGTGCCAGCAGCTTATTCCCCCAGGATGAGCAGTTCTTC. Amino acid sequence: CASSLFPQDEQFF.

The gene calls are TRBV13 and TRBJ1-4; tentative D call: TRBD1 (6 bases). With 7 bases removed from V and 8 bases from J, the gap between germline ends came to 20 bases. Germline CDR1 PRHDT, CDR2 FYEKMQ (reference sequence). The CDR3 is 15 amino acids. The CDR3 loop reads CASTLGGTRVEKLFF. In DNA, the CDR3 is TGTGCCAGCACCCTAGGTGGGACACGGGTGGAAAAACTGTTTTTT.

The chain employs TRBV14 and TRBJ2-5; tentatively, D is TRBD2 (6 bases). V dropped 3 bases and J dropped 0 bases, with 11 bases sitting between them. Germline V gene data show CDR1 as SGHDN and CDR2 as FVKESK. This CDR3 spans 15 amino acids. CDR3 coding DNA: TGTGCCAGCAGCCATGATAGCGGCAACCAAGAGACCCAGTACTTC. Translating it yields CASSHDSGNQETQYF.

The chain joins TRBV7-9 to TRBJ2-2; a possible D gene is TRBD1 (5 bases). This CDR3 is built from 13 residues. Germline V gene data show CDR1 as SEHNR and CDR2 as FQNEAQ (reference sequence). The V gene lost 2 bases and the J gene lost 6 bases, with 7 bases spanning the gap. The CDR3, as DNA: TGTGCCAGCAGCTTACCAGGGCCCGGGGAGCTGTTTTTT. Translating it yields CASSLPGPGELFF.

The chain is built from TRBV28 and TRBJ2-6, with D maybe TRBD2 (5 bases). The germline V and J ends were trimmed by 3 bases and 4 bases, with 19 bases remaining between them. The CDR3 is made up of 18 amino acids. Looked up from germline, CDR1 is MDHEN and CDR2 is SYDVKM. CDR3 protein: CASSFSPGVVGGANVLTF. Here the CDR3 DNA reads TGTGCCAGCAGTTTTTCCCCCGGGGTAGTAGGGGGGGCCAACGTCCTGACTTTC. The full variable domain, its missing parts supplied by reference TRBV28 and TRBJ2-6, is DVKVTQSSRYLVKRTGEKVFLECVQDMDHENMFWYRQDPGLGLRLIYFSYDVKMKEKGDIPEGYSVSREKKERFSLILESASTNQTSMYLCASSFSPGVVGGANVLTFGAGSRLTVL.